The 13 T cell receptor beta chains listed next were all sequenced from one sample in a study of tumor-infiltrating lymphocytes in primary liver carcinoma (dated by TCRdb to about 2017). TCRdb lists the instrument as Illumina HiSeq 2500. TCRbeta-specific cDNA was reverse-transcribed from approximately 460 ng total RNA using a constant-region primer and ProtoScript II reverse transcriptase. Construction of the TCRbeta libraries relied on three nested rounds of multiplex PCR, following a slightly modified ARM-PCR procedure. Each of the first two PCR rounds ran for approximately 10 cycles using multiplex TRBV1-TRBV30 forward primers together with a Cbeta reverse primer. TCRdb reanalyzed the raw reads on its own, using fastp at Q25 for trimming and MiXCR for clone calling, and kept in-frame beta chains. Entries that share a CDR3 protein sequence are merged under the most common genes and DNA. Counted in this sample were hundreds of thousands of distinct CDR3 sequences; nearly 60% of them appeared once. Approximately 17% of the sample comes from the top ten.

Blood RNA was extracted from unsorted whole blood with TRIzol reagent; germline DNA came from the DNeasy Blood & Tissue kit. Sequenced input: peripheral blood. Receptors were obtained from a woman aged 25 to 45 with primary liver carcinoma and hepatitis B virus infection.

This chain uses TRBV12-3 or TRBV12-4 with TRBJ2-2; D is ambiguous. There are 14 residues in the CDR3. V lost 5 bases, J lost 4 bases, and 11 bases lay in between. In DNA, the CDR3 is TGTGCCAGCAGTGGCCGAGGCGGCACCGGGGAGCTGTTTTTT. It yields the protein CASSGRGGTGELFF.

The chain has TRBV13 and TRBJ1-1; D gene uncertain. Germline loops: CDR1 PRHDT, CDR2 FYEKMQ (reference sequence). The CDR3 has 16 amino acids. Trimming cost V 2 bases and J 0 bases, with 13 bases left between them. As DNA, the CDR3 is TGTGCCAGCAGCTTATATGGTAGTTCTATGAACACTGAAGCTTTCTTT. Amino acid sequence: CASSLYGSSMNTEAFF.

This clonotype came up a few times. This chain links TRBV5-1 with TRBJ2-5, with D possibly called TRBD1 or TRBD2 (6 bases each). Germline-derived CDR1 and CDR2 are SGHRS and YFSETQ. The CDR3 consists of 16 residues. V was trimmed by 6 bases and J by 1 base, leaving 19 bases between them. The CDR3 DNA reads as TGCGCCAGCATCAGAGGGTCAGGAGGGGGCCAAGAGACCCAGTACTTC. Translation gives CASIRGSGGGQETQYF.

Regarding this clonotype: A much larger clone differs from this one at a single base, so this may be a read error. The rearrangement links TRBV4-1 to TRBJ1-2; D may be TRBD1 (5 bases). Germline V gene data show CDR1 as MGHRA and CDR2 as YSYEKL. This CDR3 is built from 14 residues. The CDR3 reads CASSTGTGVPGYIF. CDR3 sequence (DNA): TGCGCCAGCAGCACCGGTACAGGCGTCCCGGGCTACATCTTC.

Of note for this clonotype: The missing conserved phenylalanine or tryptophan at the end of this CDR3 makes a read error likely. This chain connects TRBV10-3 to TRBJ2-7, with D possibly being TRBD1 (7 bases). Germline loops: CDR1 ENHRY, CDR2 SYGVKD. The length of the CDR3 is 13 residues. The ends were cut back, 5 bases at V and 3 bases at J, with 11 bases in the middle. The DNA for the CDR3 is TGTGCCATCAGTTCAGGGGGGCTCTACGAGCAGTACTCC. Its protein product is CAISSGGLYEQYS.

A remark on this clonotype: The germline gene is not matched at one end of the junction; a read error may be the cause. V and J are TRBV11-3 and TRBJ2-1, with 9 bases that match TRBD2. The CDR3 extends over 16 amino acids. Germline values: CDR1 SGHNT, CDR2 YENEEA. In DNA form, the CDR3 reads TGTATCAGCAGCCCACCCGAAGCGGGAGGCCACAACGAGCAGTTCTTC. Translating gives CISSPPEAGGHNEQFF.

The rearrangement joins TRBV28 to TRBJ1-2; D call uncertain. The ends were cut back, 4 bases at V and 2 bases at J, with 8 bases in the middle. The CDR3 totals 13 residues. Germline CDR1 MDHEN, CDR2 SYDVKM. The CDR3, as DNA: TGTGCCAGCAGTTCTTCAAGGAACTATGGCTACACCTTC. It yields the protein CASSSSRNYGYTF.

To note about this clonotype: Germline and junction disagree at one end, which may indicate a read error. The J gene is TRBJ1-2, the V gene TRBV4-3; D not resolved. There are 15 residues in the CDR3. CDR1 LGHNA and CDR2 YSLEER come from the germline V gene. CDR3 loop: CASSQGLGSIYGYTF. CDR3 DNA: TGCGCCAGCAGTCAAGGGCTCGGCTCAATCTATGGCTACACCTTC.

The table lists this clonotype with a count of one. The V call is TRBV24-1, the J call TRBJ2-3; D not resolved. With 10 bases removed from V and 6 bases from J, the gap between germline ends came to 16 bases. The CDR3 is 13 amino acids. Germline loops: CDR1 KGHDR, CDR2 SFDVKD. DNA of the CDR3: TGTGCCACAAGCGAGCGCTCTGGGGATACGCAGTATTTT. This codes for CATSERSGDTQYF.

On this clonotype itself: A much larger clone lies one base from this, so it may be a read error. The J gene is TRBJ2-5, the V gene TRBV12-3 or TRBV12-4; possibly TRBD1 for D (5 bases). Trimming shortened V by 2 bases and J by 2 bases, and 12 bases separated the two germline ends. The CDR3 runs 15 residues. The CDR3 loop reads CASSLRQWRQETQYF. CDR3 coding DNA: TGTGCCAGCAGTTTACGACAGTGGCGTCAAGAGACCCAGTACTTC.

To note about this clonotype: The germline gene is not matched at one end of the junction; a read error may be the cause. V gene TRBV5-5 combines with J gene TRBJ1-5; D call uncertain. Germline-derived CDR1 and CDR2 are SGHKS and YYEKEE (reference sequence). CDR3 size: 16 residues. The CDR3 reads CASSRMSGRGNQPPHF. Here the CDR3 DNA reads TGTGCCAGCAGCCGTATGTCGGGGAGAGGGAATCAGCCCCCGCATTTT.

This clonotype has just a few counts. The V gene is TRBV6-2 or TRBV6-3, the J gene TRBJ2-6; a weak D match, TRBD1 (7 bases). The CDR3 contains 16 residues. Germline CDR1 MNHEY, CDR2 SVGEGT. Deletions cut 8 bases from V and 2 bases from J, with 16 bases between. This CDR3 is CASVTTGRPGANVLTF. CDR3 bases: TGTGCCAGCGTTACGACAGGGAGGCCTGGGGCCAACGTCCTGACTTTC.

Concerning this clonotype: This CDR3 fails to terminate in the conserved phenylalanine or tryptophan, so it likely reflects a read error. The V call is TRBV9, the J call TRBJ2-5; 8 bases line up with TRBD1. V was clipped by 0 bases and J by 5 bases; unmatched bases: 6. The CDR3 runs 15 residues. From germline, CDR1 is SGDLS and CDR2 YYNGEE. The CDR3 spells CASSVAGGGRETQYL. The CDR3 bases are TGTGCCAGCAGCGTAGCAGGGGGCGGACGGGAGACCCAGTACCTC.